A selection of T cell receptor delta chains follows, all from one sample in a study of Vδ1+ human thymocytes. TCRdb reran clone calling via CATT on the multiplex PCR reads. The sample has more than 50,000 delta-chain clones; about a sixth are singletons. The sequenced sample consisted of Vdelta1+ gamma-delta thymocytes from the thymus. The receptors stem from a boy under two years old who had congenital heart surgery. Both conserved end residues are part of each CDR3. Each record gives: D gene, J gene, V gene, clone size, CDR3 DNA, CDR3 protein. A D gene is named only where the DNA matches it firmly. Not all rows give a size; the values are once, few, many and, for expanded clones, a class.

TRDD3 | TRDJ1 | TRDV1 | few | TGTGCTCTTGGGGAATGTTCGCCTCCTACGGGACCGAACTGGGGGATACGCTTTCTGAAAACCGATAAACTCATCTTT | CALGECSPPTGPNWGIRFLKTDKLIF
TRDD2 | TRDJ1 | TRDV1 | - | TGTGCTCTTGGGGTTAATTCCTACCGTGTACTGACTCTCGCAAAACTCATCTTT | CALGVNSYRVLTLAKLIF
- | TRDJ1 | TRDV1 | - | TGTGCTCTTGGGGAAGGGTGGGTCCTACCCGAAGTGCATAAACTCATCTTT | CALGEGWVLPEVHKLIF
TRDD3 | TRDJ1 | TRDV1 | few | TGTGCTCTTGGGGAAGTCCTACGGGACTGGGGGGTGACCGATAAACTCATCTTT | CALGEVLRDWGVTDKLIF
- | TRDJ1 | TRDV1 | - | TGTGCTCTTGGGGAACGGCGGAGCGTACTGGGAGCCCCCTATAAACTCATCTTT | CALGERRSVLGAPYKLIF
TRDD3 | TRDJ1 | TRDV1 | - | TGTGCTCTTGGGAAGGGCGGAACTACATGTACTGGGGGACTTAATGACACCGATAAACTCATCTTT | CALGKGGTTCTGGLNDTDKLIF
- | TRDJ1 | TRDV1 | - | TGTGCTCTTGGGGCCCCGCGGCCGTACTGGGAAAACACCGATAAACTCATCTTT | CALGAPRPYWENTDKLIF
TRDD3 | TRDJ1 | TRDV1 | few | TGTGCTCTTGGGGATGCCCGGGTTCGTGTCCCTTCCGCTTTTACTGGGGGATTATGTGAGGTAGGACTCATCTTT | CALGDARVRVPSAFTGGLCEVGLIF
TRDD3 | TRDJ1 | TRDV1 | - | TGTGCTCTTGGGGGGATACTGGGGGATCCCTTGTACACCGATAAACTCATCTTT | CALGGILGDPLYTDKLIF
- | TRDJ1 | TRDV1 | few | TGTGCTCTTGGGTCGCCTTCCCCCTGCGATAAACTCATCTTT | CALGSPSPCDKLIF
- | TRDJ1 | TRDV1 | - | TGTGCTCTTGGGGAACGATTCGGGAAACTCATCTTT | CALGERFGKLIF
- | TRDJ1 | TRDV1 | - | TGTGCTCTTGGGGAGCTACACTACGTGGGTCCGTACACCGATAAACTCATCTTT | CALGELHYVGPYTDKLIF
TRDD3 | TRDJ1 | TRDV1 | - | TGTGCTCTTGGGGAAGCAACTCGTTCCTACTGGGGGACAAGGGGGAAACTCATCTTT | CALGEATRSYWGTRGKLIF
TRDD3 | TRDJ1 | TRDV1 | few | TGTGCTCTTGGGGAACGCCCCGGCACTGGGGGATACCGAACCGATAAACTCATCTTT | CALGERPGTGGYRTDKLIF
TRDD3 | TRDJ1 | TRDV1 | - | TGTGCTCTTGGGGAACAAGCTCTTACGTCTTACTGGGGGATATTGGGCGATAAACTCATCTTT | CALGEQALTSYWGILGDKLIF
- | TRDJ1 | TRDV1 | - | TGTGCTCTTGGGGAATGGCGTACGGGGCCTTCCCTCTGTACATACACCGATAAACTCATCTTT | CALGEWRTGPSLCTYTDKLIF
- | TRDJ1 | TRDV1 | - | TGTGCTCTTGGGGAACCCCGCGAGGGAGGGTCGGATAAACTCATCTTT | CALGEPREGGSDKLIF
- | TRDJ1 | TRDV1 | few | - | CALGESPYVWGLEPRYTDKLIF
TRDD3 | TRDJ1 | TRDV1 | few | TGTGCTCTTGGGGAACGACGTTGGGGGATACGAGGGGGACTAAAACTCATCTTT | CALGERRWGIRGGLKLIF
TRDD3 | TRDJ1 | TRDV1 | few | TGTGCTCTTGGGCCTCACGAACTTGACTGGGGGATAAGTGGGGGTCTCACCGATAAACTCATCTTT | CALGPHELDWGISGGLTDKLIF
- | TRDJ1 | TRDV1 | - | TGTGCTCTTGGGGAACGAACGAGCTGGGGTCCCGATAAACTCATCTTT | CALGERTSWGPDKLIF
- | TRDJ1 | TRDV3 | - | TGTGCCTTTAGGTTCCTACCCGGTGGGATACTCTACACCGATAAACTCATCTTT | CAFRFLPGGILYTDKLIF
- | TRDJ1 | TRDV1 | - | TGTGCTCTTGGGAATCCTATAAGGGGGGGACCGAACACCGATAAACTCATCTTT | CALGNPIRGGPNTDKLIF
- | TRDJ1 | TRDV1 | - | TGTGCTCTTGGGGAACCCTCTGGAGGGTGGAGCGATAAACTCATCTTT | CALGEPSGGWSDKLIF
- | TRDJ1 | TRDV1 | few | TGTGCTCTTGGGGAAGCTTCCTTCCTACCGTTACTGGGGGTTAACCTGTACACCGATAAACTCATCTTT | CALGEASFLPLLGVNLYTDKLIF
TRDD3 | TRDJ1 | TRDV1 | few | TGTGCTCTTGGGGAAGTGGTCCTACTCGCTGGGGGAACATCGTACACCGATAAACTCATCTTT | CALGEVVLLAGGTSYTDKLIF
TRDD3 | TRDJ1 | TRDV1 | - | TGTGCTCTTGGGGAAGGCCTTCCCCCGGGGGATACGCAAGACCCGGGCCCTTATAAACTCATCTTT | CALGEGLPPGDTQDPGPYKLIF